This T cell receptor beta chain appears in the sequencing data of a study of T cells in Graves' hyperthyroidism and ophthalmopathy. Study-wide points: Ophthalmopathy stood apart from stable hyperthyroidism in a 13 V-J model.

Looked up from germline, CDR1 is SGHRS and CDR2 is YFSETQ. The CDR3 has 16 residues. Trimming cost V 4 bases and J 5 bases; bases outside gene matches: 7. Clinicians diagnosed patients from clinical symptoms, serum thyroxine and TRAb, thyroid ultrasound and orbital computed tomography. More than 8 ml fresh peripheral blood yielded the PBMCs. Amplified TCR beta CDR3 regions derived from RNA transcripts. HTBI primers were used for first-round RT-PCR of the TCR CDR3. TCRdb reprocessed the multiplex PCR reads via MiXCR and lists one record per CDR3 protein. The sample includes a few hundred thousand distinct CDR3 sequences, 12% to 15% of them seen just once. This clonotype has at least ten counts. The antigen is not known.

What was sequenced was blood. This receptor was obtained from a woman in her forties with Graves' hyperthyroidism. The chain carries TRBV5-1 and TRBJ2-1; 12 bases map to TRBD2. The DNA for the CDR3 is TGCGCCAGCAGCAAGACCGGGACTAGCGGGCACAATGAGCAGTTCTTC. This encodes CASSKTGTSGHNEQFF.